This T cell receptor (beta chain) was recovered during a study of blood T cell repertoires in COVID-19. About the research overall: T cells, B-cell-depleted T cells, or PBMCs provided the cDNA or gDNA that served as material.

V shed 6 bases and J 6 bases; nucleotides not matched to a gene: 5. The CDR3 loop spans 13 amino acids. CDR1 is MNHEY, CDR2 SVGAGI, per germline. Clones were sequenced by immunoSEQ multiplex PCR, and TCRdb holds only the in-frame ones, with some missing. The data show tens of thousands of clones, around 87% seen once. V usage is TRBV6-5 and J usage is TRBJ1-2; 9 bases match TRBD1. The sequenced sample was peripheral blood. The clonotype originates from a woman at least 80 years old with COVID-19, enrolled during active disease. The CDR3 region is CASSRGTGNGYTF. The CDR3 DNA sequence: TGTGCCAGCAGCAGAGGGACAGGGAATGGCTACACCTTC.